This T cell receptor beta chain was captured in a study of blood T cell repertoires in COVID-19. Sequencing was performed with immunoSEQ multiplex PCR; in TCRdb, only in-frame clones are kept and a portion is missing. The repertoire has more than 200,000 clones, around nine tenths of them found once; the top ten carry around 4%. CDR1 and CDR2 (germline): MNHEY, SVGAGI. The CDR3 covers 13 residues. Trimming stripped 2 bases from V and 6 bases from J, with 10 bases between. Cohort 3 donors were reported recovered after two negative PCRs, clearance, or symptom resolution. Sequenced material: PBMCs or T cells enriched from blood (not recorded which). The V gene is TRBV6-5, the J gene TRBJ1-1, with D perhaps matching TRBD1 (6 bases). This TCR was sampled from a woman under 40 who had recovered from COVID-19. DNA for the CDR3: TGTGCCAGCAGTTACCCACAGGGTTCTGAAGCTTTCTTT. Residues: CASSYPQGSEAFF.